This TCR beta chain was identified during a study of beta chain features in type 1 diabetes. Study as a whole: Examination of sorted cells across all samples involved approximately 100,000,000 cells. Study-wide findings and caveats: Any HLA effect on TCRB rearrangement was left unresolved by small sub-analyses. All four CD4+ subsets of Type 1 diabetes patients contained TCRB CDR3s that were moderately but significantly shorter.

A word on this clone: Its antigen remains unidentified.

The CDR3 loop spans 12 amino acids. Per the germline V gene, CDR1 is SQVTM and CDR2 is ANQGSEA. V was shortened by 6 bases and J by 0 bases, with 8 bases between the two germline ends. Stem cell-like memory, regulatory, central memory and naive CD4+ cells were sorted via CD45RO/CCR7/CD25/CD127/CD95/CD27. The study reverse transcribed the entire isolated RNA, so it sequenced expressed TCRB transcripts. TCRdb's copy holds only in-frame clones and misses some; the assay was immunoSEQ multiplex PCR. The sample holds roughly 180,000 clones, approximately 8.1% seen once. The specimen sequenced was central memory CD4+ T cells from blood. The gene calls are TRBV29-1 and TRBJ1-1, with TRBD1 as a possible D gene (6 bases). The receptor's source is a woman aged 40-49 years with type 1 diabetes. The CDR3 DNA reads TGCAGCGTATGGACAGTGAACACTGAAGCTTTCTTT. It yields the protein CSVWTVNTEAFF.